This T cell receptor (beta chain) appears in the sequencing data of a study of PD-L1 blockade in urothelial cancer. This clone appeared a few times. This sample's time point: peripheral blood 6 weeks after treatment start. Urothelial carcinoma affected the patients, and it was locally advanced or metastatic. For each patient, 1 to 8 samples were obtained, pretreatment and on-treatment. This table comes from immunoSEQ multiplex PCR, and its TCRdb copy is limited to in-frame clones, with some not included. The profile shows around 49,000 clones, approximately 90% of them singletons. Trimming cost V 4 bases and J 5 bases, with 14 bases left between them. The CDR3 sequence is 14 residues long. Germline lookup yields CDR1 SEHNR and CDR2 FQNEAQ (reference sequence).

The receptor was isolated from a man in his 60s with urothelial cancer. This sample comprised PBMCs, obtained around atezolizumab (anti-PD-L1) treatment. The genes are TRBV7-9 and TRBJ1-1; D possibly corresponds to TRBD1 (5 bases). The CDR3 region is CASSYETARTEAFF. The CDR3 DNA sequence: TGTGCCAGCAGCTACGAGACAGCGAGGACTGAAGCTTTCTTT.